This T cell receptor beta chain was retrieved from a study of CD8 T cells in ankylosing spondylitis (dated by TCRdb to between 2016 and 2019). For context, the study as a whole: The study profiled T cell receptor beta repertoires in healthy donors and ankylosing spondylitis patients to find disease-linked TCR variants. Peripheral blood samples were taken, and synovial fluid was additionally collected from ankylosing spondylitis patients. The full study cohort comprised roughly 24 ankylosing spondylitis patients and approximately 100 healthy donors. Points the paper makes about the study in general: Blood from ankylosing spondylitis patients appeared to be characterized by a TCR beta motif composed of under 10 highly homologous amino acid variants. The disease-linked clones were reported to be significantly enriched in matched synovial fluid samples from ankylosing spondylitis patients. The disease-linked clones had a CD8+ phenotype and were found at relatively low frequencies in peripheral blood. Some of the motif variants had been reported before in the synovial fluid and blood of reactive arthritis patients, a finding that suggests common disease-initiation mechanisms.

There are 14 amino acids in the CDR3, from cysteine to phenylalanine inclusive. The CDR3 DNA has 42 bases and is translated from base 1. The germline V gene gives CDR1 as LGHNA and CDR2 as YNFKEQ. V gives up 0 bases and J gives up 0 bases, and the segment between their germline ends measures 5 bases. About this clonotype itself: The clone's antigen remains unknown. Base qualities are not at hand, and no much larger clone is one base apart.

TCRdb names Illumina HiSeq 2500 as the instrument used. TCR beta libraries were prepared by quantitative 5'-RACE with molecular barcodes. As for the authors' bioinformatics: A new computational method, built on a probabilistic model of VDJ rearrangement, was used to identify disease-linked TCR variants. The public reads were reprocessed in TCRdb via fastp at Q25 and MiXCR, keeping in-frame beta chains. Rows with a matching CDR3 protein are joined into one entry that keeps the most common DNA and genes. TCRdb's processing, not the authors' own work, is the source of the V and J calls. This sample comprises approximately 350,000 distinct CDR3 sequences, over 12% of them detected only once. Clones ranked in the top ten supply approximately 0.99% of the sample.

Recombination joined TRBV4-2 with TRBJ1-1; the D gene remains uncertain. Input material: blood, either unsorted or a sorted T cell fraction (not recorded which). This receptor was identified in a male donor with ankylosing spondylitis or in good health (not recorded which). The nucleotide sequence reads as follows: TGTGCCAGCAGCCAAGAACGGATGAACACTGAAGCTTTCTTT. This gives the protein CASSQERMNTEAFF.